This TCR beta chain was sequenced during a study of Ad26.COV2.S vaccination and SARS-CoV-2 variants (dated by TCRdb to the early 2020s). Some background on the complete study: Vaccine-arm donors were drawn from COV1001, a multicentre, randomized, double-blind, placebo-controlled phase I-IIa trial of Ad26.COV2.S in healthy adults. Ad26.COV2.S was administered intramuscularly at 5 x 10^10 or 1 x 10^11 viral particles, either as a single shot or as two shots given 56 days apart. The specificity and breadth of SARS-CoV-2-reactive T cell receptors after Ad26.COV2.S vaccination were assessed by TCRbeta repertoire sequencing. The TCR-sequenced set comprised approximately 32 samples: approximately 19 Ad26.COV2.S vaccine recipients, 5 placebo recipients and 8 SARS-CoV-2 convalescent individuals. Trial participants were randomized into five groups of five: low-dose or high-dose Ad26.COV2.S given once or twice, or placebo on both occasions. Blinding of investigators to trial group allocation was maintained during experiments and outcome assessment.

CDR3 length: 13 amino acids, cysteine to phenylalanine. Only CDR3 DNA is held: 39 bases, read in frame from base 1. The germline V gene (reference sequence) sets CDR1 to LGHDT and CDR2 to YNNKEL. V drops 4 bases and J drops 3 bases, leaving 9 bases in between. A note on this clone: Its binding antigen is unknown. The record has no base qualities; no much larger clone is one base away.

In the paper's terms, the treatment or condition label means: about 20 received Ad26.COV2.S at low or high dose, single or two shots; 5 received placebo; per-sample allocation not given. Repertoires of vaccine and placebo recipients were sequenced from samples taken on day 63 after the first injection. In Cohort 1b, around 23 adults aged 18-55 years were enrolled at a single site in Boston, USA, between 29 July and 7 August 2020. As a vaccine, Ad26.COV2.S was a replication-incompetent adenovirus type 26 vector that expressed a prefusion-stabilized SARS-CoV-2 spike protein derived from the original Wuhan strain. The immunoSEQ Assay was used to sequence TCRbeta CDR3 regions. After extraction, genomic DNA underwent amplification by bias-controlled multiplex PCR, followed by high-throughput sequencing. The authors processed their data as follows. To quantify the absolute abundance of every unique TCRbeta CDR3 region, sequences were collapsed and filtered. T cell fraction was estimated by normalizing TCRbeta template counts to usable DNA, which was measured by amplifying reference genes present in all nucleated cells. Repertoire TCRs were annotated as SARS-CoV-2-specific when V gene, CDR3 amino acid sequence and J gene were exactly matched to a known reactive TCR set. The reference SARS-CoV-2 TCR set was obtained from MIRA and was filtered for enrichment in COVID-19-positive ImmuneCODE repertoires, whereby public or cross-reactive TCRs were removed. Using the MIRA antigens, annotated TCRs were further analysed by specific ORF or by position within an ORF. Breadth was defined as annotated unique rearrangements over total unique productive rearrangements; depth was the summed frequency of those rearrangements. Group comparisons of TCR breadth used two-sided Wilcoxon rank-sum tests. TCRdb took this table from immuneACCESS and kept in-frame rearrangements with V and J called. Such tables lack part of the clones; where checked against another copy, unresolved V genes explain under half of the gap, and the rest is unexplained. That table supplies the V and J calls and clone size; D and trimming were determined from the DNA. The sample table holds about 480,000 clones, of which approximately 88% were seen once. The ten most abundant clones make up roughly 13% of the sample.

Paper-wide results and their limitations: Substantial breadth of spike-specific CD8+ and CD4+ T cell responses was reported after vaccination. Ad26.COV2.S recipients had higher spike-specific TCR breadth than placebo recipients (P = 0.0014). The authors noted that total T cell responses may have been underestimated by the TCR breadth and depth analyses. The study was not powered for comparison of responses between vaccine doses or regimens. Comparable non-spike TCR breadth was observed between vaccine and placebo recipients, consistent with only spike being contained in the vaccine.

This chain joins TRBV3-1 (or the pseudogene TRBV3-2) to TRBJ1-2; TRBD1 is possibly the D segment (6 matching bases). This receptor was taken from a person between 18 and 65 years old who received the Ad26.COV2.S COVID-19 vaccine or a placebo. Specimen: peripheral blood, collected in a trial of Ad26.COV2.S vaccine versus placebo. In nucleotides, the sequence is TGTGCCAGCAGCCGAGGGGGGGACTATGGCTACACCTTC. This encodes CASSRGGDYGYTF.